This paragraph covers one T cell receptor (beta chain) sequence. Its recognized antigen is unknown. No much larger clonotype is one base removed from it; base qualities were not supplied. This entry belongs to a study of T cell changes during pregnancy in multiple sclerosis (dated by TCRdb to about 2019). At the level of the whole study: Changes in the T cell repertoire over the course of pregnancy were examined in this study in women with multiple sclerosis.

Library prep was done by the immunoSEQ multiplex PCR assay. In TCRdb, the immuneACCESS table is reduced to in-frame sequences with V and J assigned. These tables do not hold every clone; where another copy was compared, an unresolved V gene accounts for under half, and the others remain unexplained. The sample data list more than 55,000 clones, and roughly nine tenths of these were observed just once. The ten biggest clones cover almost 1.5% of the sample. The germline V gene encodes CDR1 SGHRS and CDR2 YFSETQ. V is pared back by 4 bases and J by 6 bases, with 14 bases lying between the germline termini. There are 14 amino acids in the CDR3, from cysteine to phenylalanine inclusive. The read is trimmed to its CDR3 DNA, 42 bases read in frame from base 1.

This clonotype was obtained from a female donor with multiple sclerosis, enrolled in a pregnancy study. The rearrangement joined TRBV5-1 to TRBJ2-1, and perhaps TRBD2 as D gene, on 7 matching bases. The sample consisted of peripheral blood, taken in the second trimester of pregnancy. This receptor carries the CDR3 CASSPPGGGNEQFF. The DNA sequence is TGCGCCAGCAGCCCGCCGGGGGGCGGCAATGAGCAGTTCTTC.